This T cell receptor (beta chain) was recovered during a study of T cells in Graves' hyperthyroidism and ophthalmopathy. Uncontrolled infection, other autoimmune disease, pregnancy or lactation led to exclusion. This clonotype was picked up many times. RNA transcripts yielded amplified TCR beta CDR3 regions. With the HTBI primer set, the TCR CDR3 went through a first round of RT-PCR. MiXCR, applied by TCRdb to the multiplex PCR reads, yields one record per CDR3 protein. The sample includes 300,000 or so distinct CDR3 sequences, 15% to 20% seen only once; the top ten take about 49%. The trim removed 5 bases at V and 3 bases at J, leaving 5 bases unmatched. CDR1 is KGHSH and CDR2 is LQKENI in the germline V gene. There are 14 residues in the CDR3.

Material for sequencing was blood. The chain couples TRBV18 to TRBJ1-1, with TRBD1 identical over 8 bases. The receptor was isolated from a woman aged 45 to 65 with Graves' hyperthyroidism. The CDR3 loop is CASSSGQGYTEAFF. The CDR3 DNA reads as TGTGCCAGCTCATCTGGACAGGGCTACACTGAAGCTTTCTTT.